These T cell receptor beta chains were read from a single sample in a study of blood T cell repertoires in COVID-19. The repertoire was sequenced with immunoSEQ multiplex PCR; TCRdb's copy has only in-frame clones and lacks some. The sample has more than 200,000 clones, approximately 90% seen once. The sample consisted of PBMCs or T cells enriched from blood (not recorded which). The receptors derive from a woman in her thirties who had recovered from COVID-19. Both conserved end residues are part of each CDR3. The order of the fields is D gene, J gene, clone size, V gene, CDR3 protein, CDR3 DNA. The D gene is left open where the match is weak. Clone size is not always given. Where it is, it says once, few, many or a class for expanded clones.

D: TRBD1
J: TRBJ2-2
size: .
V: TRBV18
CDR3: CASSRVGGRTGELFF
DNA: TGTGCCAGCTCACGAGTAGGGGGCAGGACCGGGGAGCTGTTTTTT

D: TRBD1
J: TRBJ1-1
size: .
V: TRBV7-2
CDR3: CASSFTGTGNTEAFF
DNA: TGTGCCAGCAGCTTTACAGGGACAGGGAACACTGAAGCTTTCTTT

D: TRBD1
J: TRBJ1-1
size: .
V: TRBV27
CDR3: CASSPRDRENTEAFF
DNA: TGTGCCAGCAGTCCACGGGACAGGGAGAACACTGAAGCTTTCTTT

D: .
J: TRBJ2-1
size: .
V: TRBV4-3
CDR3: CASSQEFGRRHNNEQFF
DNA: TGCGCCAGCAGCCAAGAATTCGGAAGGAGGCATAACAATGAGCAGTTCTTC

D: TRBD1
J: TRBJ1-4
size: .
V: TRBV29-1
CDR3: CSARTGGRLGEKLFF
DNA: TGCAGCGCCCGGACAGGGGGTCGCTTGGGAGAAAAACTGTTTTTT

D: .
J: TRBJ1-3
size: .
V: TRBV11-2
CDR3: CASSLGAMALNSGNTIYF
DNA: TGTGCCAGCAGCTTAGGGGCCATGGCATTAAACTCTGGAAACACCATATATTTT

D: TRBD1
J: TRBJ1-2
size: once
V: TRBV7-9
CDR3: CASSLGAGGARGYTF
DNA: TGTGCCAGCAGCTTGGGTGCAGGGGGCGCGAGGGGCTACACCTTC

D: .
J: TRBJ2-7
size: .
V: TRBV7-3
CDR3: CASSLNKGPYEQYF
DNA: TGTGCCAGCAGCTTAAACAAGGGGCCCTACGAGCAGTACTTC

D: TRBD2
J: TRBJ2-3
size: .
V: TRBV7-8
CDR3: CASSLGRLRTDTQYF
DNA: TGTGCCAGCAGCCTCGGGAGGCTCCGCACAGATACGCAGTATTTT

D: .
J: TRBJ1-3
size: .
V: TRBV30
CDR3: CAWTKGGNTIYF
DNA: TGTGCCTGGACCAAGGGGGGAAACACCATATATTTT

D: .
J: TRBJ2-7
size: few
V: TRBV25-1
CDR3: CASSPLYEQYF
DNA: TGTGCCAGCAGTCCTCTATACGAGCAGTACTTC

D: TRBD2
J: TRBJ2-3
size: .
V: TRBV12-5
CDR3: CASGLVLSGRPDTQYF
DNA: TGTGCTAGTGGTTTGGTACTTAGCGGGAGGCCAGATACGCAGTATTTT

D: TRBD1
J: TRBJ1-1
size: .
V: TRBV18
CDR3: CASSIGQGTEAFF
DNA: TGTGCCAGCTCAATAGGACAGGGCACTGAAGCTTTCTTT

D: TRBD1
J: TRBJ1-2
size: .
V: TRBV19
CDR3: CASSPTGGYGYTF
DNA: TGTGCCAGTAGTCCAACAGGGGGCTATGGCTACACCTTC

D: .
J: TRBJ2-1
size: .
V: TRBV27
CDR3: CASSITRQFPTHYNEQFF
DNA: TGTGCCAGCAGTATAACAAGACAGTTCCCGACGCATTACAATGAGCAGTTCTTC

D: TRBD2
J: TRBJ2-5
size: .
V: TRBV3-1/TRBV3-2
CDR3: CASSQDKGLATKETQYF
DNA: TGTGCCAGCAGCCAAGATAAGGGACTAGCGACGAAAGAGACCCAGTACTTC

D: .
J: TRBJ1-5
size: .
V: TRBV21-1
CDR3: CASSKGNRTGPFGGLDQPQHF
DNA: TGTGCCAGCAGCAAGGGGAATAGGACAGGGCCTTTTGGGGGTCTTGATCAGCCCCAGCATTTT

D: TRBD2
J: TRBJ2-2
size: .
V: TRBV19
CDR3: CASRQREAGELFF
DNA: TGTGCTTCCCGCCAGCGGGAGGCCGGGGAGCTGTTTTTT

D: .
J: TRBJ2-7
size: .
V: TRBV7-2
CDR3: CASGGSPYEQYF
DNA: TGTGCCAGCGGGGGCAGCCCTTACGAGCAGTACTTC

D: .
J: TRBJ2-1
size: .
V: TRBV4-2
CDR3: CASSQAGGDGEQFF
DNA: TGTGCCAGCAGCCAAGCCGGAGGCGACGGTGAGCAGTTCTTC

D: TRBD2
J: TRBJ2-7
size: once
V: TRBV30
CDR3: CAWSQTSGNMGAYEQYF
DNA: TGTGCCTGGTCTCAGACTAGCGGGAACATGGGGGCCTACGAGCAGTACTTC

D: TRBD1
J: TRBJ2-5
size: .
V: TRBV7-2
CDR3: CASSLQGAVTQYF
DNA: TGTGCCAGCAGCTTACAGGGGGCGGTGACCCAGTACTTC

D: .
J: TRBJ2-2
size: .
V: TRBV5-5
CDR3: CASSLDPGRANTGELFF
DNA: TGTGCCAGCAGCTTGGATCCAGGTCGAGCCAACACCGGGGAGCTGTTTTTT

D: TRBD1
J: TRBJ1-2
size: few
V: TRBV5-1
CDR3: CASSLEQGGGGYTF
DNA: TGCGCCAGCAGCTTGGAACAGGGGGGAGGTGGCTACACCTTC

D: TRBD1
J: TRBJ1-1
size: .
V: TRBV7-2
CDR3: CASSPQGTANTEAFF
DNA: TGTGCCAGCAGCCCCCAGGGGACAGCGAACACTGAAGCTTTCTTT

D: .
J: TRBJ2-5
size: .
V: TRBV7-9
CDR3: CASSSPGQETQYF
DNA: TGTGCCAGCAGCTCTCCGGGGCAAGAGACCCAGTACTTC

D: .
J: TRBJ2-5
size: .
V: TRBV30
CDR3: CAWRGRNGPFETQYF
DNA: TGTGCCTGGAGGGGGAGGAATGGCCCCTTTGAGACCCAGTACTTC

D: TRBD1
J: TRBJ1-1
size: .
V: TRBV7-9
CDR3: CASSPGQGGEAFF
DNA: TGTGCCAGCAGCCCGGGACAGGGCGGTGAAGCTTTCTTT

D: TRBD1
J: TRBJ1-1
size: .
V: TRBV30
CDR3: CAWRYRGYNTEAFF
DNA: TGTGCCTGGAGATACAGGGGGTATAACACTGAAGCTTTCTTT

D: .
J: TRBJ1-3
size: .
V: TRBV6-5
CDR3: CASSSSFSSGNTIYF
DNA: TGTGCCAGCAGTTCGTCTTTTAGCTCTGGAAACACCATATATTTT

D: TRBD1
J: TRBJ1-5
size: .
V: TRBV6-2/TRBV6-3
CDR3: CASSYSRDRGYSNQPQHF
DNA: TGTGCCAGCAGTTACTCCCGGGACAGGGGTTATAGCAATCAGCCCCAGCATTTT

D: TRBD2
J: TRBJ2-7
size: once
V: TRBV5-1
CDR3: CASSPSGGYLHEQYF
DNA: TGCGCCAGCAGCCCAAGCGGGGGGTATCTCCACGAGCAGTACTTC

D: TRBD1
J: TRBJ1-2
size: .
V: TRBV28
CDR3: CASRPGGYGYTF
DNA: TGTGCCAGCAGACCAGGGGGCTATGGCTACACCTTC

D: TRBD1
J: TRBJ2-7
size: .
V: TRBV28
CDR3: CASSFLLVGQGREQYF
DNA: TGTGCCAGCAGTTTTCTTCTTGTGGGACAGGGACGCGAGCAGTACTTC

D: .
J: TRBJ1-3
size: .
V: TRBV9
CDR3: CASTDLQGNTIYF
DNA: TGTGCCAGCACCGATTTACAGGGAAACACCATATATTTT

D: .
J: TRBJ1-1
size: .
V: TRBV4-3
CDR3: CASSLGGEGTEAFF
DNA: TGCGCCAGCAGCCTGGGGGGGGAAGGCACTGAAGCTTTCTTT

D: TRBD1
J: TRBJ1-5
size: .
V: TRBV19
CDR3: CASSLGGDNQPQHF
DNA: TGTGCCAGTTCTCTAGGGGGCGACAATCAGCCCCAGCATTTT

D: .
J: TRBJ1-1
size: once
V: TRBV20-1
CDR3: CSASGFPGNTEAFF
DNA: TGCAGTGCTAGTGGTTTTCCGGGGAACACTGAAGCTTTCTTT

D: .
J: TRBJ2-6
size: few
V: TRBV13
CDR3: CASSSVDRTANVLTF
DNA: TGTGCCAGCAGCTCCGTGGACCGGACAGCCAACGTCCTGACTTTC

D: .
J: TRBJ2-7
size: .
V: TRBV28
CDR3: CASSSPRIRGNDGEQYF
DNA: TGTGCCAGCAGCTCCCCTCGTATCCGAGGAAATGACGGCGAGCAGTACTTC

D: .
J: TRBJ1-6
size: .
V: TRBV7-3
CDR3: CASSLTGTGLNSPLHF
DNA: TGTGCCAGCAGCTTAACAGGAACAGGGCTAAATTCACCCCTCCACTTT

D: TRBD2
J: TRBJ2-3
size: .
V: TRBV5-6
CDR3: CASSRAGTSGRVTDTQYF
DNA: TGTGCCAGCAGCCGCGCCGGGACTAGCGGGAGGGTCACAGATACGCAGTATTTT